Listed here are 29 T cell receptor beta chains from one sample, sequenced in a study of T cells expressing NK-cell markers. Reprocessing the 5' RACE reads, TCRdb reports a single entry for every CDR3 protein and omits DNA. The record lists about 30,000 distinct CDR3 sequences, of which the ten most abundant hold over 45%. The material sequenced was blood T cells: a sorted CD56 or NKG2C T cell subset, CD4+ or CD8+ T cells, or bulk PBMC T cells (not recorded which). These receptor sequences come from a woman aged 18-70 years in good health.

V gene TRBV28 combines with J gene TRBJ2-3; TCRdb selects TRBD1, and the lack of DNA leaves this call unchecked. In germline, CDR1 is MDHEN, CDR2 SYDVKM. The CDR3 has 15 amino acids. The CDR3 sequence: CASSSADRARDTQYF.

The CDR3 spells CASGLFSGGADEQYF. The V call is TRBV12-5, the J call TRBJ2-7; TCRdb reports TRBD2, a call that lacks DNA to check it against. This CDR3 comprises 15 residues. The germline V gene encodes CDR1 LGHNT and CDR2 FRNRAP.

The V gene is TRBV12-3 or TRBV12-4, the J gene TRBJ2-1; absent DNA, TCRdb's TRBD1 call cannot be checked. The CDR3 is 14 amino acids. CDR3 amino acids: CASSPFPGFPDQFF.

The V call is TRBV14, the J call TRBJ2-7; the TCRdb D gene call, TRBD1, has no DNA to confirm it. The CDR3 runs 15 residues. Germline V gives CDR1 SGHDN, CDR2 FVKESK. This chain's CDR3 is CASSQVTGGVYEQYF.

The chain links TRBV27 to TRBJ2-7. CDR3 length equals 13 residues. Germline-derived CDR1 and CDR2 are MNHEY and SMNVEV (reference sequence). CDR3 region: CASSFADSYEQYF.

The chain uses TRBV12-3 or TRBV12-4 and TRBJ2-1; no DNA is available, so the TRBD1 call from TCRdb remains unchecked. CDR3 length equals 13 residues. The CDR3: CASSVGQGGEQFF.

The chain combines TRBV4-1 with TRBJ2-3; absent DNA, TCRdb's TRBD1 call cannot be checked. CDR3 length: 15 amino acids. Germline-derived CDR1 and CDR2 are MGHRA and YSYEKL. The CDR3 loop is CASSQVGQGADTQYF.

The chain recombines TRBV10-3 with TRBJ1-2. CDR3 length: 15 amino acids. Germline V gene sequence: CDR1 ENHRY, CDR2 SYGVKD. The CDR3 here is CAISELQDGDRGYTF.

The CDR3 sequence is CASGVPNAADTQYF. This chain joins TRBV2 and TRBJ2-3. Germline V gives CDR1 SNHLY, CDR2 FYNNEI. The CDR3 length is 14 residues.

The genes are TRBV4-1 and TRBJ2-3; TCRdb lists TRBD2, though no DNA is available to test this call. This CDR3 has 16 amino acids. Per germline, CDR1 MGHRA and CDR2 YSYEKL. CDR3 sequence reads: CASSTISGASTDTQYF.

V is TRBV7-8 and J is TRBJ1-2; the D gene TCRdb calls, TRBD1, cannot be checked with no DNA. The CDR3 has 14 amino acids. CDR1 and CDR2 from the germline V gene are SGHVS and FQNEAQ. CDR3 region: CASSLSTGVYGYTF.

The rearrangement links TRBV7-6 to TRBJ2-2. The CDR3 is 16 amino acids. Germline V gene lookup returns CDR1 SGHVS and CDR2 FNYEAQ. CDR3 region: CASSWLFGEETGELFF.

This chain joins TRBV7-8 and TRBJ1-5; there is no DNA to check the TCRdb D call of TRBD1. The CDR3 consists of 17 residues. CDR1 SGHVS and CDR2 FQNEAQ come from the germline V gene. CDR3 loop: CASSLAGSQGGNQPQHF.

The CDR3 sequence: CASSPVARGLKETQYF. This sequence joins TRBV6-1 and TRBJ2-5; TCRdb outputs TRBD2, but without DNA this stays unchecked. The CDR3 extends over 16 amino acids. Germline CDR1 MNHNS, CDR2 SASEGT.

The V and J genes are TRBV3-1 and TRBJ2-1; TCRdb names TRBD2, which stays unverified in the absence of DNA. The CDR3 runs 15 residues. Germline V gene data show CDR1 as LGHDT and CDR2 as YNNKEL (reference sequence). The CDR3 spells CASSQDGALTDEQFF.

The chain has TRBV29-1 and TRBJ2-3; TCRdb selects TRBD2, and the lack of DNA leaves this call unchecked. Germline values: CDR1 SQVTM, CDR2 ANQGSEA. The CDR3 sequence is 14 residues long. This chain's CDR3 is CSVDGTSIADTQYF.

The chain has TRBV5-1 and TRBJ1-6. Germline CDR1 reads SGHRS; CDR2 reads YFSETQ. The CDR3 is 16 residues long. CDR3 in amino acids: CASSLRISGPISPLHF. The variable domain in full, completed from reference TRBV5-1 and TRBJ1-6, reads KAGVTQTPRYLIKTRGQQVTLSCSPISGHRSVSWYQQTPGQGLQFLFEYFSETQRNKGNFPGRFSGRQFSNSRSEMNVSTLELGDSALYLCASSLRISGPISPLHFGNGTRLTVT.

The chain joins TRBV15 to TRBJ2-5; the D call from TCRdb, TRBD2, cannot be confirmed without DNA. The CDR3 totals 15 residues. CDR1 and CDR2 (germline): LNHNV, YYDKDF (reference sequence). The CDR3 is CATSPGTSDQETQYF.

The chain has TRBV27 and TRBJ1-2; TCRdb designates TRBD1, a call that cannot be tested without DNA. The CDR3 is 16 amino acids. The V gene's germline CDR1 is MNHEY and CDR2 SMNVEV (reference sequence). The CDR3: CASSLRQGGGNYGYTF.

The gene calls are TRBV5-1 and TRBJ2-1. In germline, CDR1 is SGHRS, CDR2 YFSETQ. The CDR3 extends over 15 amino acids. CDR3 sequence reads: CASSLIRVAYNEQFF.

The V gene is TRBV19, the J gene TRBJ1-2; TCRdb outputs TRBD1, but without DNA this stays unchecked. The germline V gene encodes CDR1 LNHDA and CDR2 SQIVND (reference sequence). The CDR3 contains 14 residues. The CDR3: CATVSAGVPSGYTF.

The chain employs TRBV19 and TRBJ2-1; TCRdb outputs TRBD2, but without DNA this stays unchecked. Germline V lookup: CDR1 LNHDA, CDR2 SQIVND (reference sequence). The CDR3 totals 13 residues. CDR3 protein: CASSMRGRDEQFF. Full variable domain (outside the CDR3, taken from reference TRBV19 and TRBJ2-1): DGGITQSPKYLFRKEGQNVTLSCEQNLNHDAMYWYRQDPGQGLRLIYYSQIVNDFQKGDIAEGYSVSREKKESFPLTVTSAQKNPTAFYLCASSMRGRDEQFFGPGTRLTVL.

The V call is TRBV5-6, the J call TRBJ2-7; the TCRdb D gene call, TRBD1, has no DNA to confirm it. The CDR3 contains 13 residues. CDR1 and CDR2 from the germline V gene are SGHDT and YYEEEE. CDR3 amino acids: CASSLTGAYEQYF.

This chain links TRBV7-9 with TRBJ1-1. This CDR3 spans 14 amino acids. The germline V gene encodes CDR1 SEHNR and CDR2 FQNEAQ (reference sequence). CDR3 sequence: CASSLESEVSEAFF.

The V call is TRBV5-1, the J call TRBJ1-1; without DNA, the TCRdb call of TRBD1 cannot be checked. From germline, CDR1 is SGHRS and CDR2 YFSETQ. The CDR3 has 13 amino acids. The CDR3 is CASSLVGGLEAFF. The variable domain in full, completed from reference TRBV5-1 and TRBJ1-1, reads KAGVTQTPRYLIKTRGQQVTLSCSPISGHRSVSWYQQTPGQGLQFLFEYFSETQRNKGNFPGRFSGRQFSNSRSEMNVSTLELGDSALYLCASSLVGGLEAFFGQGTRLTVV.

The chain recombines TRBV7-8 with TRBJ2-7; the TCRdb call, TRBD1, lacks DNA for checking. Germline-derived CDR1 and CDR2 are SGHVS and FQNEAQ. The length of the CDR3 is 16 residues. The CDR3 is CASTLQGGGGDYEQYF.

The CDR3 sequence: CASSGTGNPGNTIYF. J is TRBJ1-3 and V is TRBV9; TCRdb designates TRBD1, a call that cannot be tested without DNA. The CDR3 is 15 residues long. CDR1 SGDLS and CDR2 YYNGEE come from the germline V gene. The whole variable domain, filled in from reference TRBV9 and TRBJ1-3, reads DSGVTQTPKHLITATGQRVTLRCSPRSGDLSVYWYQQSLDQGLQFLIQYYNGEERAKGNILERFSAQQFPDLHSELNLSSLELGDSALYFCASSGTGNPGNTIYFGEGSWLTVV.

V is TRBV20-1 and J is TRBJ2-7. In germline, CDR1 is DFQATT, CDR2 SNEGSKA (reference sequence). The CDR3 length is 12 residues. The CDR3 loop reads CSARSGAHEQYF.

The genes are TRBV5-1 and TRBJ2-7; TCRdb designates TRBD2, a call that cannot be tested without DNA. This CDR3 has 15 residues. The germline CDR1 and CDR2 sequences are SGHRS and YFSETQ. This CDR3 reads CASSTLAGPLDEQYF.